The clone carrying this T cell receptor (beta chain) was seen just once. Clones were sequenced by immunoSEQ multiplex PCR, and TCRdb holds only the in-frame ones, with some missing. Of about 64,000 clones in the sample, approximately 90% were seen once. The germline V gene encodes CDR1 LNHDA and CDR2 SQIVND (reference sequence). CDR3 size: 11 residues. Trimming stripped 5 bases from V and 6 bases from J, with 7 bases between. The data are from a study of blood T cell repertoires in COVID-19. The overall study: Specimens from acute and convalescent COVID-19 originated in the United States, Italy and Spain.

Those who participated ranged in age from roughly 18 to 100 years and resided in approximately 23 US areas. Grouping used clinical history reported by participants in a survey and questionnaire. The sample consisted of PBMCs or T cells enriched from blood (not recorded which). This sequence originates from a woman aged 40 to 50 who had recovered from COVID-19. The V and J genes are TRBV19 and TRBJ1-2; D call uncertain. The CDR3 DNA follows: TGTGCCAGTAGTGACGGGAATGGCTACACCTTC. Amino acids: CASSDGNGYTF. Based on the CDR3 plus reference TRBV19 and TRBJ1-2, the full variable domain is DGGITQSPKYLFRKEGQNVTLSCEQNLNHDAMYWYRQDPGQGLRLIYYSQIVNDFQKGDIAEGYSVSREKKESFPLTVTSAQKNPTAFYLCASSDGNGYTFGSGTRLTVV.